The clone carrying this T cell receptor beta chain was detected only a few times. MiXCR re-clonotyped the PCR reads for TCRdb. Among tens of thousands of clones, around 13% were seen once, and the ten largest hold around 8.8%. Every patient underwent thyroid surgery untreated. This sample was included in a study of metastatic and nonmetastatic thyroid tumors. Study-wide context: Comparative analysis of repertoires was undertaken across blood and tumor or nodule tissue obtained from malignant and benign thyroid patients.

Germline V gene data show CDR1 as ENHRY and CDR2 as SYGVKD. The V end lost 3 bases, the J end lost 2 bases, and 17 bases lay between the germline ends. The CDR3 is 17 residues long. The rearrangement links TRBV10-3 to TRBJ2-1; D is perhaps TRBD2 (6 bases). The origin of this receptor is a female donor with papillary thyroid cancer or a benign thyroid nodule (not recorded which). Some clones in this sample may be carry-over from other donors' samples. The sequenced sample consisted of tumor tissue. The CDR3 DNA reads as TGTGCCATCAGTGACGGAGGGATTAGCTGTACCTACAATGAGCAGTTCTTC. It is translated as CAISDGGISCTYNEQFF.